The source of this T cell receptor (beta chain) is a study of T-cell reconstitution after alpha-beta-depleted transplantation in children. There are many counts of this clonotype. An end of the junction does not agree with germline; a read error may underlie this. It was with unique molecular identifiers that the TCRbeta library was prepared. MiXCR, run by TCRdb on the PCR reads, gives a single entry per CDR3 protein. The top ten clones hold over 6% of a sample with about 290,000 distinct CDR3 sequences, 10% of them seen once. Germline loops: CDR1 MDHEN, CDR2 SYDVKM. The CDR3 is 15 amino acids. This receptor was identified in a boy younger than two with acute myeloid leukemia, due to receive a stem cell transplant. The J gene is TRBJ2-2, the V gene TRBV28; D may be TRBD2 (5 bases). Specimen: PBMCs, collected before TCRalphabeta/CD19-depleted stem cell transplant. CDR3 coding DNA: TGCGCCAGCAGCTTGGCCGGGGCGAACACCGGGGAGCTGTTTTTT. Its translation is CASSLAGANTGELFF.